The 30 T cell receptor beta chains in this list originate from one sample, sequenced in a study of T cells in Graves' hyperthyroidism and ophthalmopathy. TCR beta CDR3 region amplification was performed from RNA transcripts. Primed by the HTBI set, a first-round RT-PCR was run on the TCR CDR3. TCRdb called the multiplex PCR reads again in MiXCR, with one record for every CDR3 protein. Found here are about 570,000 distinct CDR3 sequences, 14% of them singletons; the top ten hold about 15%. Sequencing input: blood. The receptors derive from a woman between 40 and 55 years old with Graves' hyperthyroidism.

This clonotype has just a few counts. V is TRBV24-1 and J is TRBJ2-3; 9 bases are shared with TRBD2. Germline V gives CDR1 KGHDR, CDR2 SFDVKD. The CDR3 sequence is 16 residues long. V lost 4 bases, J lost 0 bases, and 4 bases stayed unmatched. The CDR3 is CATSDHLAGSTDTQYF. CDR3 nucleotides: TGTGCCACCAGTGACCACCTAGCGGGAAGCACAGATACGCAGTATTTT.

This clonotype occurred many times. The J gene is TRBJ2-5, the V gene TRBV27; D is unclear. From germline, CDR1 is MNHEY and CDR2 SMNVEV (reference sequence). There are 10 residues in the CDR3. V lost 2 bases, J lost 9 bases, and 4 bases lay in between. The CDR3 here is CASSLNPQYF. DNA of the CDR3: TGTGCCAGCAGTTTAAATCCCCAGTACTTC.

The CDR3: CASSSSSGGGWAFF. The DNA of the CDR3 is TGTGCCAGCAGTTCCTCTTCTGGTGGGGGATGGGCTTTCTTT. The chain has TRBV11-3 and TRBJ1-1, with a tentative D call TRBD1 (5 bases). Germline values: CDR1 SGHNT, CDR2 YENEEA. This CDR3 has 14 amino acids. The ends were cut back, 6 bases at V and 11 bases at J, with 22 bases in the middle.

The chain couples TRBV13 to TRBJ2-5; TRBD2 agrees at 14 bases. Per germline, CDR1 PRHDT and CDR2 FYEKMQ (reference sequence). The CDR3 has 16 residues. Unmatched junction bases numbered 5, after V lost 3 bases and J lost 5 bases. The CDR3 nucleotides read TGTGCCAGCAGCTTGGGACTAGCGGGAGAGGATGAGACCCAGTACTTC. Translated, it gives CASSLGLAGEDETQYF.

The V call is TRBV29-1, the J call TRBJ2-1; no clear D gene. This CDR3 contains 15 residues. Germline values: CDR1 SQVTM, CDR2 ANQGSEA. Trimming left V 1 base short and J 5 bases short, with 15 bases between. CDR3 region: CSVEGRGEHHNEQFF. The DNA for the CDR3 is TGCAGCGTTGAAGGGCGAGGAGAACATCACAATGAGCAGTTCTTC.

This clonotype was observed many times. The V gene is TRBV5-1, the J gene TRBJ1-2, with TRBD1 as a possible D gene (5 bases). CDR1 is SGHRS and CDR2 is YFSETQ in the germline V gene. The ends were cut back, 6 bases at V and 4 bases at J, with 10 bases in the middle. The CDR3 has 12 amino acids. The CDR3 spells CASKDNGYGYTF. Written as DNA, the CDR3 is TGCGCCAGCAAGGACAACGGCTATGGCTACACCTTC.

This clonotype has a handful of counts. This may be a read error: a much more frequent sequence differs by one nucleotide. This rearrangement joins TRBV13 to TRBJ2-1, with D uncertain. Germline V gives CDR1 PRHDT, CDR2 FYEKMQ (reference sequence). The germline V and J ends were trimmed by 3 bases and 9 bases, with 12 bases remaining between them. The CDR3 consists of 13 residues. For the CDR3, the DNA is TGTGCCAGCAGCTTCACTACGAACAGTGAGCAGTTCTTC. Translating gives CASSFTTNSEQFF.

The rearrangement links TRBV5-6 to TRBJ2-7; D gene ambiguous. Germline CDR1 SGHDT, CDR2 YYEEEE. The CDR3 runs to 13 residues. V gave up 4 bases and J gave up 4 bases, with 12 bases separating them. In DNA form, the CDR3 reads TGTGCCAGCAGCCTGGGATATCGGTACGAGCAGTACTTC. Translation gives CASSLGYRYEQYF.

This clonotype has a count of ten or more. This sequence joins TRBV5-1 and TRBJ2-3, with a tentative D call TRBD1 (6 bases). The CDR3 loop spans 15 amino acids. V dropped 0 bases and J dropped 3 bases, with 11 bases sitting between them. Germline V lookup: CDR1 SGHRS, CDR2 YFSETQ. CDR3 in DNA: TGCGCCAGCAGCTTGGGGCAGGGGATGACAGATACGCAGTATTTT. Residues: CASSLGQGMTDTQYF.

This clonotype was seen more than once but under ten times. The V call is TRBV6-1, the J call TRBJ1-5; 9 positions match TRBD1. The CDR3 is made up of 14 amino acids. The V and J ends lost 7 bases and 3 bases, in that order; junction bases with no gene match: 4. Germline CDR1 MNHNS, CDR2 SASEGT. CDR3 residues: CASINRGLNQPQHF. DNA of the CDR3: TGTGCCAGCATTAACAGGGGGCTCAATCAGCCCCAGCATTTT.

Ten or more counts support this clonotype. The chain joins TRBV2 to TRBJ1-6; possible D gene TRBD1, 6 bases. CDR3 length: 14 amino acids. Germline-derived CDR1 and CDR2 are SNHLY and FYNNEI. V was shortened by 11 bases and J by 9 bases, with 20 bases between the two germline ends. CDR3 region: CAVTGSVRGSPLHF. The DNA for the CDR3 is TGTGCCGTAACAGGGTCGGTAAGAGGTTCACCCCTCCACTTT.

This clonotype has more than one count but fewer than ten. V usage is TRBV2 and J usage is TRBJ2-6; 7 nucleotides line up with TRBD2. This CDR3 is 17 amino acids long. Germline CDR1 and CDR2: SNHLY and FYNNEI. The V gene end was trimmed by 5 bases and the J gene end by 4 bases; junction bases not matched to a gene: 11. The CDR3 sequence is CASSRRGVSAGANVLTF. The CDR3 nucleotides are TGTGCCAGCAGTAGACGGGGGGTCTCGGCCGGGGCCAACGTCCTGACTTTC.

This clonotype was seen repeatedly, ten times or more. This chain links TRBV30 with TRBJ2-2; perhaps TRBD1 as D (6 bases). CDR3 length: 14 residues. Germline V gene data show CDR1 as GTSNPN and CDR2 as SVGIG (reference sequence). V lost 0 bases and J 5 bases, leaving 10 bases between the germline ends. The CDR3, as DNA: TGTGCCTGGAGTGTTGGGGGCGCGACCGGGGAGCTGTTTTTT. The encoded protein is CAWSVGGATGELFF.

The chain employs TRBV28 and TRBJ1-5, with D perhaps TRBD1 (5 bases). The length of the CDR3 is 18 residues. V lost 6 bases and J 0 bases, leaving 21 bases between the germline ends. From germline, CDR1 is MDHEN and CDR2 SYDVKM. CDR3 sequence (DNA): TGTGCCAGCAGCCGCCCCATTTTTGGGGGGGATAGCAATCAGCCCCAGCATTTT. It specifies CASSRPIFGGDSNQPQHF.

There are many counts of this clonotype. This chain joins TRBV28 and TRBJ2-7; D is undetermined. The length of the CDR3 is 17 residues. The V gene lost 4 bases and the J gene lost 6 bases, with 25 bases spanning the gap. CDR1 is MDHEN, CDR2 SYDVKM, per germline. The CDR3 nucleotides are TGTGCCAGCAGTTCGTCCGTTGCGAGGCGGTTGGGCTCCGAGCAGTACTTC. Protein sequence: CASSSSVARRLGSEQYF.

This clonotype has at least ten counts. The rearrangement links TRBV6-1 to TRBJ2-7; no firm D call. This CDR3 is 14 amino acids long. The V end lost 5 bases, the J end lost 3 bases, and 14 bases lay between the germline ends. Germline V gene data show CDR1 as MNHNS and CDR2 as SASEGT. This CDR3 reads CASSYTVGDYEQYF. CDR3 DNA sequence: TGTGCCAGCAGTTATACCGTCGGCGACTACGAGCAGTACTTC.

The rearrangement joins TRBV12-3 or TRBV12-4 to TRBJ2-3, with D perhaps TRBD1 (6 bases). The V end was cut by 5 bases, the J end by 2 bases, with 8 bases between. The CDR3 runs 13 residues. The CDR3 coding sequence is TGTGCCAGCAGTAGACAGGCCACAGATACGCAGTATTTT. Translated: CASSRQATDTQYF.

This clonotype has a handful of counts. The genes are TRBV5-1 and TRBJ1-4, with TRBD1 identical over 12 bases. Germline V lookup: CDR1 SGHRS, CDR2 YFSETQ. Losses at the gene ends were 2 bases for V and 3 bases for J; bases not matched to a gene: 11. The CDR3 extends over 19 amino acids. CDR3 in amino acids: CASSFRDRGRTPSNEKLFF. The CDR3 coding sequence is TGCGCCAGCAGCTTCCGGGACAGGGGGCGAACTCCTTCTAATGAAAAACTGTTTTTT.

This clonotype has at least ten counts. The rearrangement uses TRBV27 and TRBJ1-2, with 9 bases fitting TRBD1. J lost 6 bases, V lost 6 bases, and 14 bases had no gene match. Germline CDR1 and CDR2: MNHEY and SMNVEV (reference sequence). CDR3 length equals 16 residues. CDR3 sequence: CASSPAGQGLYDGYTF. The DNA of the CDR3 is TGTGCCAGCAGCCCCGCGGGACAGGGTTTATATGATGGCTACACCTTC.

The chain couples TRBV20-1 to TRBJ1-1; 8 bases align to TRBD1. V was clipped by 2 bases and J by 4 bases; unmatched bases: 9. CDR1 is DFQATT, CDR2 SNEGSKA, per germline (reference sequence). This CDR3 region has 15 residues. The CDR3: CSARRPGGRTTEAFF. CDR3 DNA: TGCAGTGCTAGAAGGCCAGGGGGCCGGACCACTGAAGCTTTCTTT.

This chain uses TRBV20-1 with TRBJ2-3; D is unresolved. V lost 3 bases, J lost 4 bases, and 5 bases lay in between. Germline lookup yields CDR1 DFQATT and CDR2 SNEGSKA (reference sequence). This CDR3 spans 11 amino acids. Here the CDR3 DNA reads TGCAGTGCTAGGACACCAGATACGCAGTATTTT. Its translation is CSARTPDTQYF.

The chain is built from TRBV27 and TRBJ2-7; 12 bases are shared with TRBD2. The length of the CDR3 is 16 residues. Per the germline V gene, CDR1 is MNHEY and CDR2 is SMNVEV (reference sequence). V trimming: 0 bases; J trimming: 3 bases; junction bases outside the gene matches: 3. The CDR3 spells CASSLSGLAGLYEQYF. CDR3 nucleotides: TGTGCCAGCAGTTTATCGGGACTAGCGGGTCTCTACGAGCAGTACTTC.

The CDR3 reads CASSRDRSTNEKLFF. For the CDR3, the DNA is TGTGCCAGCAGCCGGGACCGATCAACTAATGAAAAACTGTTTTTT. The chain has TRBV5-4 and TRBJ1-4; possible D gene TRBD1, 5 bases. Per the germline V gene, CDR1 is SGHNT and CDR2 is YYREEE (reference sequence). This CDR3 has 15 amino acids. The V and J ends lost 4 bases and 0 bases respectively, with 10 bases between them.

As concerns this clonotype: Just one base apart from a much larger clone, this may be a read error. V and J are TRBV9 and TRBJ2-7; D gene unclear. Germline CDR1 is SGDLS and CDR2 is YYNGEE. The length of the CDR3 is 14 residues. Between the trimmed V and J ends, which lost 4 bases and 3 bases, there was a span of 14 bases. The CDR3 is CASSPQVGDYEQYF. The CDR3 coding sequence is TGTGCCAGCAGCCCCCAGGTTGGGGACTACGAGCAGTACTTC.

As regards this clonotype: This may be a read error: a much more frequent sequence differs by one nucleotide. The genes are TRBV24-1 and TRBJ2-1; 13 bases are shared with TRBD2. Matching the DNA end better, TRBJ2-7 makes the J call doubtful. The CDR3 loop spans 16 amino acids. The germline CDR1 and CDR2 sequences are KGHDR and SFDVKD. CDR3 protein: CATSDPGLAGSNEQYF. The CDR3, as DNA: TGTGCCACCAGTGATCCGGGACTAGCGGGAAGTAATGAGCAGTACTTC.

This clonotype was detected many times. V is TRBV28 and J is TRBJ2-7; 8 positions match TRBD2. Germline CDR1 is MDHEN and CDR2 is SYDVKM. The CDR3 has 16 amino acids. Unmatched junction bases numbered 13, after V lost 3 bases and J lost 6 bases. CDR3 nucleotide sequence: TGTGCCAGCAGTTTGGGGTGGGGAGCGGGAGTTTCCGAGCAGTACTTC. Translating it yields CASSLGWGAGVSEQYF.

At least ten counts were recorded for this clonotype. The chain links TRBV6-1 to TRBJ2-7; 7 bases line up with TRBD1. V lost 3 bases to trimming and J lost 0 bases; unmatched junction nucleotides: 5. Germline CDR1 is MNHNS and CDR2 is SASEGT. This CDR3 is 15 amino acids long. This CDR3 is CASSDFRDSSYEQYF. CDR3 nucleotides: TGTGCCAGCAGTGATTTCCGGGACAGCTCCTACGAGCAGTACTTC.

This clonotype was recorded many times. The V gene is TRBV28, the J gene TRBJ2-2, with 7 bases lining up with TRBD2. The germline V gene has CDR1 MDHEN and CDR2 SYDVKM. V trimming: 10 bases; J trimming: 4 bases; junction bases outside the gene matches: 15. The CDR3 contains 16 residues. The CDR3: CATSGGKGRGTGELFF. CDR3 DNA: TGTGCCACCAGCGGCGGAAAAGGGAGGGGCACCGGGGAGCTGTTTTTT.

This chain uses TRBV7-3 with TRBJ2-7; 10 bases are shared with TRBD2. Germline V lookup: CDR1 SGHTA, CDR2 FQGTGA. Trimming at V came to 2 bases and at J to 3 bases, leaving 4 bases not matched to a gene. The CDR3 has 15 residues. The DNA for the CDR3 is TGTGCCAGCAGCTTACTAGCGGGAGTGGGCTACGAGCAGTACTTC. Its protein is CASSLLAGVGYEQYF.

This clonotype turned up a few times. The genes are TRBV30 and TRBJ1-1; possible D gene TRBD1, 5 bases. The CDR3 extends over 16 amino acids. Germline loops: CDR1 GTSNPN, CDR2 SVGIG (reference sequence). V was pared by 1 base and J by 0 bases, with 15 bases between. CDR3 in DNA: TGTGCCTGGAGTGGGCGGGGAGGGACCATGAACACTGAAGCTTTCTTT. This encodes CAWSGRGGTMNTEAFF.